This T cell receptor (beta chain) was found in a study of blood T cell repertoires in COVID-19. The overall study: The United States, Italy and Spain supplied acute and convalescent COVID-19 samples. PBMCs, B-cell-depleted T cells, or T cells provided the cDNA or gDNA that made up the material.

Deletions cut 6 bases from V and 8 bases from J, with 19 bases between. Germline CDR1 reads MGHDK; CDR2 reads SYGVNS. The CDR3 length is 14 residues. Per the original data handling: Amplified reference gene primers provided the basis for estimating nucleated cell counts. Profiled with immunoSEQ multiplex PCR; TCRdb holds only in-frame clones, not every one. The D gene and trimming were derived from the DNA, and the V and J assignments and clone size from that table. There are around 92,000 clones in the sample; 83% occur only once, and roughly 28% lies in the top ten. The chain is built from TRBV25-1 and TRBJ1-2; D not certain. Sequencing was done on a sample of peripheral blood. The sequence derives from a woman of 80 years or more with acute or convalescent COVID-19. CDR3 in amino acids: CASSPIWAQEGYTF. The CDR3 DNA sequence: TGTGCCAGCAGCCCCATCTGGGCCCAAGAAGGCTACACCTTC.